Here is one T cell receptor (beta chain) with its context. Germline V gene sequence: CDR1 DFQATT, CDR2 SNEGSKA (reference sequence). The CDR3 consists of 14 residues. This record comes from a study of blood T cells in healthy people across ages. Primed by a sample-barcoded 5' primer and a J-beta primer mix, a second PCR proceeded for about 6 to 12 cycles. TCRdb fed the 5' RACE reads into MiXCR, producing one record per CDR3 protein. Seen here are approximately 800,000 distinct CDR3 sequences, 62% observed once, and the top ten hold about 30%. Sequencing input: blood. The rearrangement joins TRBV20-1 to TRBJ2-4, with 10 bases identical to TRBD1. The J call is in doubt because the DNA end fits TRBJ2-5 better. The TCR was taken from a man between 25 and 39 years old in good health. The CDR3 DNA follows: TGCAGTGCTTTCTCCGGGACAGGGGAAGAGACCCAGTACTTC. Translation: CSAFSGTGEETQYF.